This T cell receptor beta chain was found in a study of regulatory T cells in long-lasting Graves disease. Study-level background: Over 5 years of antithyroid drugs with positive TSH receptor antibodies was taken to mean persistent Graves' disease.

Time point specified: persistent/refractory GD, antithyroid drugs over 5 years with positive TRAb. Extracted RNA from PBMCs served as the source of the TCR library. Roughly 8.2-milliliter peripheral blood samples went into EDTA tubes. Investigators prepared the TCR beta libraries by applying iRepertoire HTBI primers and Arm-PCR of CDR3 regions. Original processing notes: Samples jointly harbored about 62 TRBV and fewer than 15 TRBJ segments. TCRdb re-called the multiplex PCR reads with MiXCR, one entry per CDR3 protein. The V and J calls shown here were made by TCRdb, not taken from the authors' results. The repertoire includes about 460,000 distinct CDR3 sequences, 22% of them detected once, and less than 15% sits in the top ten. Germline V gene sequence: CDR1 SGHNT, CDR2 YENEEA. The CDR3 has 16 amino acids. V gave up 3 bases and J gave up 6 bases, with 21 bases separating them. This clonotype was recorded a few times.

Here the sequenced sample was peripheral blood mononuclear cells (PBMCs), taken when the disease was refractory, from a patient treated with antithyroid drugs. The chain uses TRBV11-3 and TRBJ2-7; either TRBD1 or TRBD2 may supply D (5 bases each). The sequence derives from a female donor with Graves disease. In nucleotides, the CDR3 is TGTGCCAGCAGCTTGCAGGGTCCGGGAACCCCCTCCGAGCAGTACTTC. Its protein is CASSLQGPGTPSEQYF.